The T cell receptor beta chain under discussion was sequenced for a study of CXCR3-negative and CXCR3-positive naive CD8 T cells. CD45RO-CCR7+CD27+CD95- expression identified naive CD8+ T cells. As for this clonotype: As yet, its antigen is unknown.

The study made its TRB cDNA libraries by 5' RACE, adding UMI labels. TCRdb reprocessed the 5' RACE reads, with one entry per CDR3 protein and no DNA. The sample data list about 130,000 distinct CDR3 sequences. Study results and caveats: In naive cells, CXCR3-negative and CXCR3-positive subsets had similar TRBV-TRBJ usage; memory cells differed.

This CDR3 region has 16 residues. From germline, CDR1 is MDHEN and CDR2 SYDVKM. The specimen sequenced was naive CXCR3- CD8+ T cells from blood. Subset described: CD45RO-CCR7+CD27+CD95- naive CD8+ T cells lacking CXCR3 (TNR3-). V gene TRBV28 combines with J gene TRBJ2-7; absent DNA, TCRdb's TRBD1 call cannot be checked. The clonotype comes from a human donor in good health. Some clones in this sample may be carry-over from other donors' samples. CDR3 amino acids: CASSPRFLRGFYEQYF. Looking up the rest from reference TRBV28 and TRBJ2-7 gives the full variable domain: DVKVTQSSRYLVKRTGEKVFLECVQDMDHENMFWYRQDPGLGLRLIYFSYDVKMKEKGDIPEGYSVSREKKERFSLILESASTNQTSMYLCASSPRFLRGFYEQYFGPGTRLTVT.